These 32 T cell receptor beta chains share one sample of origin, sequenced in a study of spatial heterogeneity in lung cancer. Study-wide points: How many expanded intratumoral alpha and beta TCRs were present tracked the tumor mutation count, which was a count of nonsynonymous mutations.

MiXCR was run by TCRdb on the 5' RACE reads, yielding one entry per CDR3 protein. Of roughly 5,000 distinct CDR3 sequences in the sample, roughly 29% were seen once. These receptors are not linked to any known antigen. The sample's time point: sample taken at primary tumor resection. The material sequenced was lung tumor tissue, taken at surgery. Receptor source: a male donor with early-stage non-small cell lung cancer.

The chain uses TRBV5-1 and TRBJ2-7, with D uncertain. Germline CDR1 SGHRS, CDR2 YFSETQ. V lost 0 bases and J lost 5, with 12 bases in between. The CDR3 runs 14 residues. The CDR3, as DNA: TGCGCCAGCAGCTTGGACAAGGGTAGGGACGAGCAGTACTTC. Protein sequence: CASSLDKGRDEQYF.

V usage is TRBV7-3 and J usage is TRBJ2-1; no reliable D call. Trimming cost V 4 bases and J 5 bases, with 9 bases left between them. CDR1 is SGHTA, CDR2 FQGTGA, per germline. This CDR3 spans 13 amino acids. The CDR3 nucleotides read TGTGCCAGCAGCTCCGGGCCAAACAATGAGCAGTTCTTC. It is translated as CASSSGPNNEQFF. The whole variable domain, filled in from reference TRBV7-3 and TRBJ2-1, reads GAGVSQTPSNKVTEKGKYVELRCDPISGHTALYWYRQSLGQGPEFLIYFQGTGAADDSGLPNDRFFAVRPEGSVSTLKIQRTERGDSAVYLCASSSGPNNEQFFGPGTRLTVL.

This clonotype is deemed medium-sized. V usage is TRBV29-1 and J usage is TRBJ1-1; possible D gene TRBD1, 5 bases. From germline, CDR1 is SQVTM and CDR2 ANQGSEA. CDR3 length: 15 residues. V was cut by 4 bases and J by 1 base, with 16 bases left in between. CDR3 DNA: TGCAGCGTTGGGGTCAGGTTGGGGGGGAACACTGAAGCTTTCTTT. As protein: CSVGVRLGGNTEAFF.

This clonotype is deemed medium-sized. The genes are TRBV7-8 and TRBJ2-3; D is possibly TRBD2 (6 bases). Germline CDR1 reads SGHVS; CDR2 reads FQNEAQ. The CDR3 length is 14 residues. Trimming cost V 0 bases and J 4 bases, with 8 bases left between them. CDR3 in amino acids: CASSLAGGADTQYF. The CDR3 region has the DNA TGTGCCAGCAGCTTAGCGGGAGGCGCAGATACGCAGTATTTT. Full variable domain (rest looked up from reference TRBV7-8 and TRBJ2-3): GAGVSQSPRYKVAKRGQDVALRCDPISGHVSLFWYQQALGQGPEFLTYFQNEAQLDKSGLPSDRFFAERPEGSVSTLKIQRTQQEDSAVYLCASSLAGGADTQYFGPGTRLTVL.

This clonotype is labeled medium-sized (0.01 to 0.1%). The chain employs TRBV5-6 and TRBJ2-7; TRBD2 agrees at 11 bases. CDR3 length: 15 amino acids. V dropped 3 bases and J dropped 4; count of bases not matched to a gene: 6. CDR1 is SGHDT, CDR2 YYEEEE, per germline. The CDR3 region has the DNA TGTGCCAGCAGCTCGCTACTAGCGGGAGTATACGAGCAGTACTTC. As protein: CASSSLLAGVYEQYF.

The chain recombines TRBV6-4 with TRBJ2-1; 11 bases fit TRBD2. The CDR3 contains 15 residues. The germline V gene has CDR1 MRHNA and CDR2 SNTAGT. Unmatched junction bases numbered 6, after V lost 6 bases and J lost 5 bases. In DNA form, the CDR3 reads TGTGCCAGCAGCCCCACTAGCGGGAGCCACAATGAGCAGTTCTTC. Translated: CASSPTSGSHNEQFF.

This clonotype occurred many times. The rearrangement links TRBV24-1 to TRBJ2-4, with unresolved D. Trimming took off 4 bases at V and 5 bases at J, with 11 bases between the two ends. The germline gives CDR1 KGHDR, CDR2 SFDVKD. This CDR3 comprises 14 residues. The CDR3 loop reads CATSDTFGENIQYF. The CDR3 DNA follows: TGTGCCACCAGTGACACTTTCGGAGAAAACATTCAGTACTTC.

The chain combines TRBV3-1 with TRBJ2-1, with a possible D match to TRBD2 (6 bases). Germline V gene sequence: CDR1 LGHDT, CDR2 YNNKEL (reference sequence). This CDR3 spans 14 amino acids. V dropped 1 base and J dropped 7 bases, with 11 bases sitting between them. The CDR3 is CASSQGLAQNEQFF. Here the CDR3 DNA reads TGTGCCAGCAGCCAAGGCCTAGCGCAGAATGAGCAGTTCTTC.

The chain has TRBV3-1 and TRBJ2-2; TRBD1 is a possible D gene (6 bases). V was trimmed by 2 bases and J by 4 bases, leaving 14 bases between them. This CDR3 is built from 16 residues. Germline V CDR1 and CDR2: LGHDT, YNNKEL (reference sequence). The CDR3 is CASSQLSGVLTGELFF. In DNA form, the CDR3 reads TGTGCCAGCAGCCAATTATCAGGGGTTCTCACCGGGGAGCTGTTTTTT.

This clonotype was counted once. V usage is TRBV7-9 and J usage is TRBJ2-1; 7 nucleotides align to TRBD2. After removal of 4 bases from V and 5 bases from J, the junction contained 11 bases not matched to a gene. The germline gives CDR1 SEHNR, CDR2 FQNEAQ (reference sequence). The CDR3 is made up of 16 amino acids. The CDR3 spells CASSSGGLPPNNEQFF. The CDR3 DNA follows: TGTGCCAGCAGCTCGGGGGGACTTCCCCCAAACAATGAGCAGTTCTTC.

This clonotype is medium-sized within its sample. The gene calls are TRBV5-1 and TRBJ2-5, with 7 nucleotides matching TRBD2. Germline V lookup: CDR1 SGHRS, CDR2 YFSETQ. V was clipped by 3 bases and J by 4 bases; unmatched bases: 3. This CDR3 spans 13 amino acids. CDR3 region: CASSSGTIETQYF. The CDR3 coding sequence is TGCGCCAGCAGCTCCGGGACTATAGAGACCCAGTACTTC.

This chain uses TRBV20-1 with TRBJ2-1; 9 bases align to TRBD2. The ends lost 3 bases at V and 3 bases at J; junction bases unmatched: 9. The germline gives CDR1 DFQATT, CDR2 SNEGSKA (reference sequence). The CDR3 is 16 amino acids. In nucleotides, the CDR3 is TGCAGTGCTAGGACTAGCGGAGGCCCCCGCTACAATGAGCAGTTCTTC. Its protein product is CSARTSGGPRYNEQFF.

DNA of the CDR3: TGTGCCAGCAGCTTGGCCGGGGCAGGGAGTTACGGGGAGCTGTTTTTT. Amino acids: CASSLAGAGSYGELFF. V usage is TRBV5-4 and J usage is TRBJ2-2; D possibly matches TRBD1 or TRBD2 (5 bases each). Germline CDR1 reads SGHNT; CDR2 reads YYREEE (reference sequence). CDR3 size: 16 residues. Trimming took 0 bases from V and 7 from J, leaving 16 bases between them.

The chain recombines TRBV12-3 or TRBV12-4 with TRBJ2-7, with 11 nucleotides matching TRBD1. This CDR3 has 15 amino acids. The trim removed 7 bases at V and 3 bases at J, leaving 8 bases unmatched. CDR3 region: CASTPQGTGGYEQYF. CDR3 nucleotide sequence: TGTGCCAGCACCCCCCAGGGGACAGGGGGCTACGAGCAGTACTTC.

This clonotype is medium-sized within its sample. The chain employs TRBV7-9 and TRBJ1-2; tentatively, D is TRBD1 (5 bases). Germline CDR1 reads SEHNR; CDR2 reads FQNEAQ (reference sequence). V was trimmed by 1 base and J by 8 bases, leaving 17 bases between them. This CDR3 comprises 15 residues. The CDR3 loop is CASSLEGRAGHGYTF. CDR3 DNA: TGTGCCAGCAGCTTAGAGGGACGGGCAGGGCACGGCTACACCTTC. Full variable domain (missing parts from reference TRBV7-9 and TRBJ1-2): DTGVSQNPRHKITKRGQNVTFRCDPISEHNRLYWYRQTLGQGPEFLTYFQNEAQLEKSRLLSDRFSAERPKGSFSTLEIQRTEQGDSAMYLCASSLEGRAGHGYTFGSGTRLTVV.

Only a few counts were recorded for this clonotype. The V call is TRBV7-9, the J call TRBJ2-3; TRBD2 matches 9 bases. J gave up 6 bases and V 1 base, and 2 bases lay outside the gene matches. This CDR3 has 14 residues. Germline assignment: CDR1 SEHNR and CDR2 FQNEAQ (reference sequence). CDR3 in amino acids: CASSLGAGGDTQYF. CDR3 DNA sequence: TGTGCCAGCAGCTTAGGAGCGGGAGGCGATACGCAGTATTTT.

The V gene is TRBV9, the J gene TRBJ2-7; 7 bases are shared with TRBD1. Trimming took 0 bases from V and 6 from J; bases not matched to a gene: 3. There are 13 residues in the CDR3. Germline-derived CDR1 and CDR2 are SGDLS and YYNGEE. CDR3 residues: CASSVVGGGEQYF. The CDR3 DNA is TGTGCCAGCAGCGTAGTAGGGGGCGGCGAGCAGTACTTC.

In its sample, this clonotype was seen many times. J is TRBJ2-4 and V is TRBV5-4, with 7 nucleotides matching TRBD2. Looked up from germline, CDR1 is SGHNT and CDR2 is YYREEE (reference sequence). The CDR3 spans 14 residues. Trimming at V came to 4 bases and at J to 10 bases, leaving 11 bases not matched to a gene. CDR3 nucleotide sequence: TGTGCCAGCAGCATAGGACTAGTAGGTAAAATTCAGTACTTC. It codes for CASSIGLVGKIQYF. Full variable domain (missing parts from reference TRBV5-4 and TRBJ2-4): ETGVTQSPTHLIKTRGQQVTLRCSSQSGHNTVSWYQQALGQGPQFIFQYYREEENGRGNFPPRFSGLQFPNYSSELNVNALELDDSALYLCASSIGLVGKIQYFGAGTRLSVL.

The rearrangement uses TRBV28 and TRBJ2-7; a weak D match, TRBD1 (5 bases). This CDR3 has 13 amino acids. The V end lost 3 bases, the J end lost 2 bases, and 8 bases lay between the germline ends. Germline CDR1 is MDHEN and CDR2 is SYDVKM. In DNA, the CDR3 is TGTGCCAGCAGTTTCCAGGGTCCCTACGAGCAGTACTTC. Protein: CASSFQGPYEQYF.

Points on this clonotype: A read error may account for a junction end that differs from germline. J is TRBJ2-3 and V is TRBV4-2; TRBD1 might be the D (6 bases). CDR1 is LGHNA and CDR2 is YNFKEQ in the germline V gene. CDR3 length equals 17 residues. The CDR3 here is CVSSQDQGTTSTDTQYF. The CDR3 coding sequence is TGTGTCAGCAGCCAAGATCAGGGGACGACAAGCACAGATACGCAGTATTTT.

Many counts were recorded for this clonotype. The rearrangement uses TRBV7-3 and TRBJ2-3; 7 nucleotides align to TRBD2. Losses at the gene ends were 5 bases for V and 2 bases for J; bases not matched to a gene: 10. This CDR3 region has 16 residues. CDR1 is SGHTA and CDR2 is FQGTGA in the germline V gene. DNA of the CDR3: TGTGCCAGCAGCGCCGGCCTAGCGGAAAACACAGATACGCAGTATTTT. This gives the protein CASSAGLAENTDTQYF. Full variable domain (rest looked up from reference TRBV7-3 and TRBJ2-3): GAGVSQTPSNKVTEKGKYVELRCDPISGHTALYWYRQSLGQGPEFLIYFQGTGAADDSGLPNDRFFAVRPEGSVSTLKIQRTERGDSAVYLCASSAGLAENTDTQYFGPGTRLTVL.

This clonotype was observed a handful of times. The DNA of the CDR3 is TGTGCCATCAGGGGGGCGACCTACGAGCAGTACTTC. Translated: CAIRGATYEQYF. V and J are TRBV10-3 and TRBJ2-7; weak D call: TRBD1 (6 bases). The V gene's germline CDR1 is ENHRY and CDR2 SYGVKD. The CDR3 contains 12 residues. V was shortened by 6 bases and J by 2 bases, with 8 bases between the two germline ends.

As DNA, the CDR3 is TGTGCCAGCAGCCTGGGACTCGGGAGCTCCTACGAGCAGTACTTC. This translates into CASSLGLGSSYEQYF. The gene calls are TRBV2 and TRBJ2-7; possibly TRBD2 for D (6 bases). Germline V lookup: CDR1 SNHLY, CDR2 FYNNEI. This CDR3 spans 15 amino acids. V was pared by 6 bases and J by 0 bases, with 15 bases between.

Here the CDR3 reads CASSPRLKQDGYTF. The CDR3 coding sequence is TGTGCCAGCTCACCGAGACTCAAGCAGGATGGCTACACCTTC. The V and J genes are TRBV2 and TRBJ1-2; D remains ambiguous. CDR1 and CDR2 from the germline V gene are SNHLY and FYNNEI. CDR3 size: 14 residues. Between the trimmed V and J ends, which lost 8 bases and 6 bases, there was a span of 19 bases.

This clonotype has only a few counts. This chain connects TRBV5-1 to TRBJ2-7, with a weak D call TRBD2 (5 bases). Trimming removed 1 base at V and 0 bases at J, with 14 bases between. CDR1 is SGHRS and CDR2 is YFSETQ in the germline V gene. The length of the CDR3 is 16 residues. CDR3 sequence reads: CASSLRVGLSSYEQYF. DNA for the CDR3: TGCGCCAGCAGCTTGAGAGTCGGACTGAGCTCCTACGAGCAGTACTTC. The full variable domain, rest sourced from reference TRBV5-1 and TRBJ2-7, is KAGVTQTPRYLIKTRGQQVTLSCSPISGHRSVSWYQQTPGQGLQFLFEYFSETQRNKGNFPGRFSGRQFSNSRSEMNVSTLELGDSALYLCASSLRVGLSSYEQYFGPGTRLTVT.

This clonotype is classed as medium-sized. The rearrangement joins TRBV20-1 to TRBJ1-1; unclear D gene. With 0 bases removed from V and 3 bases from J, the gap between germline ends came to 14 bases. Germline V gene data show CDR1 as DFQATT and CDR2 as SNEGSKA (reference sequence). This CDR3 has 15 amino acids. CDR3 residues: CSARDPQAGDTEAFF. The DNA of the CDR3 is TGCAGTGCTAGAGATCCCCAGGCTGGGGACACTGAAGCTTTCTTT.

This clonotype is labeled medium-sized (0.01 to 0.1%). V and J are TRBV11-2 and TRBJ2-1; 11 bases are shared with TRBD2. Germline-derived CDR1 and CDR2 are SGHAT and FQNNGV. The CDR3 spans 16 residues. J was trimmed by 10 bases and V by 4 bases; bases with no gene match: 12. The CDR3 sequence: CASSSEVTSGNQEQFF. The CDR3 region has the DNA TGTGCCAGCAGCTCGGAGGTGACTAGCGGGAACCAGGAGCAGTTCTTC. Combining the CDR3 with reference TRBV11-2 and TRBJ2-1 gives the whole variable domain EAGVAQSPRYKIIEKRQSVAFWCNPISGHATLYWYQQILGQGPKLLIQFQNNGVVDDSQLPKDRFSAERLKGVDSTLKIQPAKLEDSAVYLCASSSEVTSGNQEQFFGPGTRLTVL.

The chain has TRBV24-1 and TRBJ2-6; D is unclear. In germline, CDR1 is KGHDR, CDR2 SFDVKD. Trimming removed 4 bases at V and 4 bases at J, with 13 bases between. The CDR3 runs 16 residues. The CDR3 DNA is TGTGCCACCAGTGACTTCTCACGCTCCGGGGCCAACGTCCTGACTTTC. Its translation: CATSDFSRSGANVLTF.

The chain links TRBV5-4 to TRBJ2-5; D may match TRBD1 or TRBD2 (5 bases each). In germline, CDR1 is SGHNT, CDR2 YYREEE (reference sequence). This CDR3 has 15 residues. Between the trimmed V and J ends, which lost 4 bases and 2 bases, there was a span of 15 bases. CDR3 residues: CASSLPLGAQETQYF. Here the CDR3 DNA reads TGTGCCAGCAGCCTTCCCCTCGGGGCTCAAGAGACCCAGTACTTC. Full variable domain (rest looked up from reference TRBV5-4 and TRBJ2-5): ETGVTQSPTHLIKTRGQQVTLRCSSQSGHNTVSWYQQALGQGPQFIFQYYREEENGRGNFPPRFSGLQFPNYSSELNVNALELDDSALYLCASSLPLGAQETQYFGPGTRLLVL.

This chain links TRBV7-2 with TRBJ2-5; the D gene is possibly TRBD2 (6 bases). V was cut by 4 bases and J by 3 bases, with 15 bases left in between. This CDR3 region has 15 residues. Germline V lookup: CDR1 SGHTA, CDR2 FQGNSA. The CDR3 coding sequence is TGTGCCAGCAGCTGGCTGGGGGGTGCGGAAGAGACCCAGTACTTC. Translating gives CASSWLGGAEETQYF. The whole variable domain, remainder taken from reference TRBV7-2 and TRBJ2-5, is GAGVSQSPSNKVTEKGKDVELRCDPISGHTALYWYRQSLGQGLEFLIYFQGNSAPDKSGLPSDRFSAERTGGSVSTLTIQRTQQEDSAVYLCASSWLGGAEETQYFGPGTRLLVL.

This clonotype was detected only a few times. The CDR3 bases are TGTGCCAGCACCGCATTAGGGTGGGAGACCCAGTACTTC. Translated, it gives CASTALGWETQYF. This sequence joins TRBV25-1 and TRBJ2-5; D call uncertain. With 7 bases removed from V and 5 bases from J, the gap between germline ends came to 14 bases. From germline, CDR1 is MGHDK and CDR2 SYGVNS. This CDR3 has 13 amino acids.

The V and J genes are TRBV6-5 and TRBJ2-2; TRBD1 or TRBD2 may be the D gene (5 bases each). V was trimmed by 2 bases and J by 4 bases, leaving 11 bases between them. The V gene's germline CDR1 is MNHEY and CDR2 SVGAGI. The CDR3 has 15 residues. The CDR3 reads CASSYRDAGTGELFF. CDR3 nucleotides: TGTGCCAGCAGTTACCGGGACGCAGGCACCGGGGAGCTGTTTTTT.